This T cell receptor beta chain was captured in a study of blood T cell repertoires in COVID-19. Study overall: The United States, Italy and Spain provided the acute and convalescent COVID-19 samples.

TCRdb's copy holds only in-frame clones and misses some; the assay was immunoSEQ multiplex PCR. The table records 150,000 to 200,000 clones, 92% of them present only once. The V gene's germline CDR1 is SGHTA and CDR2 FQGTGA. The CDR3 runs 14 residues. With 3 bases clipped from V and 5 bases from J, the junction kept 4 bases outside the gene matches. The clonotype comes from a man aged 25 to 40 with COVID-19, enrolled during active disease. V gene TRBV7-3 combines with J gene TRBJ2-1, with TRBD2 matching 7 bases. The sequencing sample was made of peripheral blood. The CDR3 bases are TGTGCCAGCAGCTTCGGCGGGGGTAACAATGAGCAGTTCTTC. Its translation: CASSFGGGNNEQFF.